What follows is one T cell receptor beta chain and its context. What it binds is unknown. This sample stems from a study of T cell responses to AZD1222 COVID-19 vaccine. Study-level results: Targets within unmutated variant regions were reportedly found for nearly half of spike-specific TCRs.

TCRdb's table, derived via immunoSEQ multiplex PCR, lists solely in-frame clones and lacks some. The sample gives 50,000 to 60,000 clones, about 80% of which show up once; about 5% is in the top ten. Pooled samples include second doses given at about 4 or 12 weeks. The sequencing used peripheral blood, collected 28 days after the second AZD1222 dose. The clonotype originates from an adult who received the AZD1222 COVID-19 vaccine.

CDR3 nucleotides: TGTGCCAGCAGCCAGGAAGACAGGGGGCATACCGGGGAGCTGTTTTTT. This gives the protein CASSQEDRGHTGELFF. The chain joins TRBV13 to TRBJ2-2; 10 bases line up with TRBD1. V lost 5 bases to trimming and J lost 5 bases; unmatched junction nucleotides: 8. Germline CDR1 and CDR2: PRHDT and FYEKMQ (reference sequence). The CDR3 runs 16 residues.